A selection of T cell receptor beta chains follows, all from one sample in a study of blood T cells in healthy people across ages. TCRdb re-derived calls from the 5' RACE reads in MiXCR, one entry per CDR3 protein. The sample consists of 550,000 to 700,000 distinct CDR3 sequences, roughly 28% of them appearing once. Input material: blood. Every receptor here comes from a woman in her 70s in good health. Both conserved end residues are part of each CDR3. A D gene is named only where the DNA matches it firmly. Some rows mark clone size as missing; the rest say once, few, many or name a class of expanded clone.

CDR3aa: CASSPRGAGQETQYF
CDR3nt: TGTGCCAGCAGTCCCCGCGGTGCGGGCCAAGAGACCCAGTACTTC
v_gene: TRBV6-2/TRBV6-3
abundance: -
d_gene: -
j_gene: TRBJ2-5

CDR3aa: CASSSGQVITGELFF
CDR3nt: TGCGCCAGCAGCTCCGGACAGGTCATCACCGGGGAGCTGTTTTTT
v_gene: TRBV5-1
abundance: -
d_gene: TRBD1
j_gene: TRBJ2-2

CDR3aa: CASSLEPQTNYGYTF
CDR3nt: TGTGCCAGCAGCTTAGAGCCCCAGACTAACTATGGCTACACCTTC
v_gene: TRBV7-2
abundance: -
d_gene: -
j_gene: TRBJ1-2

CDR3aa: CSVALRLAGAQYF
CDR3nt: TGCAGCGTTGCCCTAAGACTAGCTGGGGCTCAGTACTTC
v_gene: TRBV29-1
abundance: -
d_gene: TRBD2
j_gene: TRBJ2-4

CDR3aa: CASRGSGSSTGELLF
CDR3nt: TGTGCCAGCAGAGGAAGCGGGAGTAGCACCGGGGAGCTGCTTTTT
v_gene: TRBV2
abundance: once
d_gene: TRBD2
j_gene: TRBJ2-2

CDR3aa: CASSSDRPNTEAFF
CDR3nt: TGCGCCAGCAGCTCGGACAGGCCGAACACTGAAGCTTTCTTT
v_gene: TRBV5-1
abundance: few
d_gene: TRBD1
j_gene: TRBJ1-1

CDR3aa: CASSQDRPNSGNTIYF
CDR3nt: TGCGCCAGCAGCCAGGACCGTCCGAACTCTGGAAACACCATATATTTT
v_gene: TRBV5-1
abundance: -
d_gene: -
j_gene: TRBJ1-3

CDR3aa: CASSFRDRGAYGYTF
CDR3nt: TGTGCCAGCAGCTTCCGGGACAGGGGGGCCTATGGCTACACCTTC
v_gene: TRBV7-3
abundance: few
d_gene: TRBD1
j_gene: TRBJ1-2

CDR3aa: CASSSQRSPYNSPLHF
CDR3nt: TGTGCCAGCAGCTCTCAGAGGAGCCCCTATAATTCACCCCTCCACTTT
v_gene: TRBV6-5
abundance: few
d_gene: -
j_gene: TRBJ1-6

CDR3aa: CASSVTGQGNIQYF
CDR3nt: TGTGCCAGCAGCGTAACCGGACAGGGGAACATTCAGTACTTC
v_gene: TRBV9
abundance: -
d_gene: TRBD1
j_gene: TRBJ2-4

CDR3aa: CAAPSDASGGNTIYF
CDR3nt: TGTGCCGCACCGTCGGACGCGTCGGGTGGAAACACCATATATTTT
v_gene: TRBV7-9
abundance: -
d_gene: -
j_gene: TRBJ1-3

CDR3aa: CASSPNPGQDNPYEQYF
CDR3nt: TGTGCCAGCAGTCCGAACCCGGGACAGGATAATCCTTACGAGCAGTACTTC
v_gene: TRBV27
abundance: -
d_gene: TRBD1
j_gene: TRBJ2-7

CDR3aa: CASSDRGNSPLHF
CDR3nt: TGTGCCAGCAGTGACAGGGGAAATTCACCCCTCCACTTT
v_gene: TRBV6-2/TRBV6-3
abundance: few
d_gene: TRBD1
j_gene: TRBJ1-6

CDR3aa: CSASTETDTQYF
CDR3nt: TGCAGTGCTAGCACGGAGACAGATACGCAGTATTTT
v_gene: TRBV20-1
abundance: few
d_gene: -
j_gene: TRBJ2-3

CDR3aa: CASSLGRTVNTEAFF
CDR3nt: TGTGCCAGCAGCCTAGGACGGACGGTGAACACTGAAGCTTTCTTT
v_gene: TRBV7-2
abundance: -
d_gene: -
j_gene: TRBJ1-1

CDR3aa: CASSLGGGAGSTDTQYF
CDR3nt: TGTGCCAGCAGCTTAGGCGGGGGGGCCGGTAGCACAGATACGCAGTATTTT
v_gene: TRBV7-2
abundance: -
d_gene: TRBD2
j_gene: TRBJ2-3

CDR3aa: CSATTLNEQFF
CDR3nt: TGCAGTGCTACCACTCTCAATGAGCAGTTCTTC
v_gene: TRBV20-1
abundance: -
d_gene: -
j_gene: TRBJ2-1

CDR3aa: CASSSGTSGEKEFF
CDR3nt: TGCGCCAGCAGCTCCGGGACTAGCGGGGAGAAGGAGTTCTTC
v_gene: TRBV5-1
abundance: -
d_gene: TRBD2
j_gene: TRBJ2-1

CDR3aa: CASSSGGRLDTQYF
CDR3nt: TGTGCCAGCAGTAGCGGGGGTCGGCTAGATACGCAGTATTTT
v_gene: TRBV12-3/TRBV12-4
abundance: -
d_gene: TRBD2
j_gene: TRBJ2-3

CDR3aa: CASSLGFRWTGDNEQFF
CDR3nt: TGCGCCAGCAGCTTGGGTTTCAGGTGGACAGGGGACAATGAGCAGTTCTTC
v_gene: TRBV5-1
abundance: few
d_gene: TRBD1
j_gene: TRBJ2-1

CDR3aa: CASSSSGGTYNEQFF
CDR3nt: TGTGCCAGCAGCTCCAGCGGGGGCACCTACAATGAGCAGTTCTTC
v_gene: TRBV7-6
abundance: -
d_gene: TRBD2
j_gene: TRBJ2-1

CDR3aa: CASSQGNYRHRNYGYTF
CDR3nt: TGTGCCAGCAGCCAAGGGAACTACCGACACCGTAACTATGGCTACACCTTC
v_gene: TRBV14
abundance: -
d_gene: -
j_gene: TRBJ1-2

CDR3aa: CASSYSGQGSGNTIYF
CDR3nt: TGTGCCAGCAGTTACTCCGGACAGGGGTCTGGAAACACCATATATTTT
v_gene: TRBV6-6
abundance: few
d_gene: TRBD1
j_gene: TRBJ1-3

CDR3aa: CSARTGGALNEQFF
CDR3nt: TGCAGTGCTAGGACGGGGGGGGCCCTCAATGAGCAGTTCTTC
v_gene: TRBV20-1
abundance: few
d_gene: TRBD2
j_gene: TRBJ2-1

CDR3aa: CASSELGDRGLYNEQFF
CDR3nt: TGTGCCAGCAGTGAATTGGGGGACAGGGGGCTCTACAATGAGCAGTTCTTC
v_gene: TRBV25-1
abundance: few
d_gene: TRBD1
j_gene: TRBJ2-1

CDR3aa: CASSRGGVRPNIQYF
CDR3nt: TGTGCCAGCAGCCGCGGTGGGGTTCGCCCGAACATTCAGTACTTC
v_gene: TRBV7-9
abundance: few
d_gene: -
j_gene: TRBJ2-4

CDR3aa: CASSEGKGGASGEPFF
CDR3nt: TGTGCCAGCAGTGAAGGAAAAGGGGGCGCGTCCGGGGAGCCGTTTTTT
v_gene: TRBV2
abundance: -
d_gene: TRBD1
j_gene: TRBJ2-2

CDR3aa: CASSKGRSHNYGYTF
CDR3nt: TGTGCCAGCAGCAAAGGTCGGAGCCATAACTATGGCTACACCTTC
v_gene: TRBV21-1
abundance: few
d_gene: -
j_gene: TRBJ1-2

CDR3aa: CASSLHDTIYF
CDR3nt: TGTGCCAGCAGCCTCCACGACACCATATATTTT
v_gene: TRBV14
abundance: few
d_gene: -
j_gene: TRBJ1-3

CDR3aa: CSVEHAGTQEGNGYTF
CDR3nt: TGCAGCGTTGAACACGCCGGGACACAAGAGGGTAATGGCTACACCTTC
v_gene: TRBV29-1
abundance: -
d_gene: -
j_gene: TRBJ1-2

CDR3aa: CSARTGLARTQYF
CDR3nt: TGCAGTGCTAGGACCGGACTAGCGAGGACCCAGTACTTC
v_gene: TRBV20-1
abundance: -
d_gene: TRBD2
j_gene: TRBJ2-5

CDR3aa: CASSLEIRRTF
CDR3nt: TGTGCCAGCAGCTTAGAGATAAGGAGGACCTTC
v_gene: TRBV7-9
abundance: -
d_gene: -
j_gene: TRBJ1-2

CDR3aa: CASRHTGMSEKLFF
CDR3nt: TGTGCCAGCAGACACACCGGGATGAGTGAAAAACTGTTTTTT
v_gene: TRBV7-8
abundance: few
d_gene: -
j_gene: TRBJ1-4

CDR3aa: CASSLWGQPTNEKLFF
CDR3nt: TGCGCCAGCAGCTTGTGGGGACAACCAACTAATGAAAAACTGTTTTTT
v_gene: TRBV5-1
abundance: once
d_gene: -
j_gene: TRBJ1-4